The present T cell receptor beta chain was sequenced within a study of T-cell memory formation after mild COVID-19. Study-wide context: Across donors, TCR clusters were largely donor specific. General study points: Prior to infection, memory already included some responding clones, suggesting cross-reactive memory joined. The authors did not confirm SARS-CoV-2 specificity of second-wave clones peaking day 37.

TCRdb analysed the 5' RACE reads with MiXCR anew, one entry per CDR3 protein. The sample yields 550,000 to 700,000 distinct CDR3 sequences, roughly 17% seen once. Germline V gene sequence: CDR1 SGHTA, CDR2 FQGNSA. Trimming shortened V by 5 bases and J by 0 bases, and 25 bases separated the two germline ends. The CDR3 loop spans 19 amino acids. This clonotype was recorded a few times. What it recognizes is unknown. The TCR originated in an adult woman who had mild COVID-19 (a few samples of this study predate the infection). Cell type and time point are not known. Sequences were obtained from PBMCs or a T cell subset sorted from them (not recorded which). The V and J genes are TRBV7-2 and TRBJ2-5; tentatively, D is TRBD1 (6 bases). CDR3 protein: CASSLSRDTQRGYQETQYF. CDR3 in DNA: TGTGCCAGCAGCCTCTCTAGGGACACACAAAGGGGGTACCAAGAGACCCAGTACTTC.